This T cell receptor beta chain derives from a study of T cell repertoires in cytomegalovirus infection. Study outcomes and limitations: Based on cumulative public TCR beta family frequency, carriers of CMV plus the relevant HLA were identified.

This clonotype was detected ten times or more. Its antigen is unidentified. The CDR3 is 16 amino acids. The V gene lost 5 bases and the J gene lost 2 bases, with 18 bases spanning the gap. In germline, CDR1 is SGHAT, CDR2 FQNNGV. TCRdb ran MiXCR on the reads and lists one entry per CDR3 protein. Of 560,000 or so distinct CDR3 sequences in the sample, 16% are singletons; the top ten hold 24%. The receptor was isolated from a human donor in good health (CMV status not recorded). Some clones in this sample may be carry-over from other donors' samples. The chain has TRBV11-2 and TRBJ1-2, with a possible D match to TRBD1 (6 bases). The sample was CD8+ T cells from PBMCs. This chain's CDR3 is CASSGVGGGMNYGYTF. The CDR3, as DNA: TGTGCCAGCAGCGGAGTCGGGGGCGGGATGAACTATGGCTACACCTTC. The full variable domain, completed using reference TRBV11-2 and TRBJ1-2, is EAGVAQSPRYKIIEKRQSVAFWCNPISGHATLYWYQQILGQGPKLLIQFQNNGVVDDSQLPKDRFSAERLKGVDSTLKIQPAKLEDSAVYLCASSGVGGGMNYGYTFGSGTRLTVV.